The 12 T cell receptor beta chains listed next were all sequenced from one sample in a study of identical twins. TCRdb re-derived calls from the 5' RACE reads in MiXCR, one entry per CDR3 protein. Among hundreds of thousands of distinct CDR3 sequences listed, roughly 6% were seen once. What was sequenced was naive T cells sorted from blood. The receptors originated from a man aged 18 to 29 in good health.

This clonotype came up a few times. The rearrangement joins TRBV10-3 to TRBJ2-3, with 7 bases identical to TRBD1. CDR1 is ENHRY, CDR2 SYGVKD, per germline. There are 15 residues in the CDR3. V lost 3 bases, J lost 4 bases, and 7 bases stayed unmatched. In nucleotides, the CDR3 is TGTGCCATCAGTGACACAGGGGCAGGGGCAGATACGCAGTATTTT. Translating gives CAISDTGAGADTQYF.

This clonotype was observed at least ten times. This chain links TRBV20-1 with TRBJ2-1, with 7 bases lining up with TRBD1. Germline V gene data show CDR1 as DFQATT and CDR2 as SNEGSKA (reference sequence). Trimming cost V 0 bases and J 8 bases; bases outside gene matches: 13. CDR3 size: 16 residues. DNA for the CDR3: TGCAGTGCTAGAGATAGGTCGGCAGGGGGTATCTATGAGCAGTTCTTC. Residues: CSARDRSAGGIYEQFF.

J is TRBJ2-2 and V is TRBV28; possibly TRBD1 or TRBD2 for D (6 bases each). From germline, CDR1 is MDHEN and CDR2 SYDVKM. The CDR3 extends over 12 amino acids. DNA of the CDR3: TGTGCTACCGGGGGCAGGACCGGGGAGCTGTTTTTT. Translation gives CATGGRTGELFF. The variable domain in full, completed from reference TRBV28 and TRBJ2-2, reads DVKVTQSSRYLVKRTGEKVFLECVQDMDHENMFWYRQDPGLGLRLIYFSYDVKMKEKGDIPEGYSVSREKKERFSLILESASTNQTSMYLCATGGRTGELFFGEGSRLTVL.

This clonotype was counted at least ten times. The gene calls are TRBV5-1 and TRBJ2-7, with D perhaps given as TRBD1 or TRBD2 (5 bases each). This CDR3 region has 13 residues. Germline V CDR1 and CDR2: SGHRS, YFSETQ. The V and J ends lost 4 bases and 3 bases respectively, with 11 bases between them. The CDR3 region has the DNA TGCGCCAGCAGCCTGGGACGGGACTACGAGCAGTACTTC. Translation gives CASSLGRDYEQYF.

This clonotype turned up a few times. The J gene is TRBJ2-4, the V gene TRBV12-3 or TRBV12-4, with D hard to call. With 2 bases removed from V and 6 bases from J, the gap between germline ends came to 35 bases. The CDR3 loop spans 22 amino acids. CDR3 sequence: CASSLIFRNLPHWWVETNIQYF. The CDR3 DNA sequence: TGTGCCAGCAGTTTAATCTTTAGGAACCTCCCCCATTGGTGGGTGGAGACAAACATTCAGTACTTC.

This clonotype was observed at least ten times. The chain employs TRBV6-2 or TRBV6-3 and TRBJ2-7; D gene ambiguous. The CDR3 is 13 amino acids. V lost 6 bases, J lost 4 bases, and 13 bases lay in between. Per germline, CDR1 MNHEY and CDR2 SVGEGT. CDR3 nucleotide sequence: TGTGCCAGCAGAGGTTCGGGCGGTTACGAGCAGTACGTC. Protein: CASRGSGGYEQYV.

The CDR3 DNA is TGCGCCAGCAGGGAAGGGGGCGCCGGCACTGAAGCTTTCTTT. Protein sequence: CASREGGAGTEAFF. The V and J genes are TRBV10-2 and TRBJ1-1; 7 positions agree with TRBD1. The CDR3 extends over 14 amino acids. Germline lookup yields CDR1 WSHSY and CDR2 SAAADI. Losses at the gene ends were 6 bases for V and 4 bases for J; bases not matched to a gene: 8.

This clonotype was counted ten times or more. The V and J genes are TRBV7-2 and TRBJ2-1, with 9 bases that match TRBD2. V dropped 5 bases and J dropped 6; count of bases not matched to a gene: 8. CDR1 SGHTA and CDR2 FQGNSA come from the germline V gene. This CDR3 comprises 15 residues. The CDR3 spells CASSPSSGRFNEQFF. For the CDR3, the DNA is TGTGCCAGCAGCCCCAGTAGCGGGAGATTCAATGAGCAGTTCTTC. Full variable domain (missing parts from reference TRBV7-2 and TRBJ2-1): GAGVSQSPSNKVTEKGKDVELRCDPISGHTALYWYRQSLGQGLEFLIYFQGNSAPDKSGLPSDRFSAERTGGSVSTLTIQRTQQEDSAVYLCASSPSSGRFNEQFFGPGTRLTVL.

This clonotype was seen many times. The chain employs TRBV20-1 and TRBJ2-1; 9 bases are a match to TRBD2. After removal of 5 bases from V and 7 bases from J, the junction contained 6 bases not matched to a gene. This CDR3 has 13 residues. Germline CDR1 DFQATT, CDR2 SNEGSKA (reference sequence). DNA of the CDR3: TGCAGTGCTGTAGCGGGAGTAGGGAATGAGCAGTTCTTC. Its protein is CSAVAGVGNEQFF.

Many counts were recorded for this clonotype. The V gene is TRBV29-1, the J gene TRBJ2-7, with TRBD1 matching 10 bases. Germline V gene sequence: CDR1 SQVTM, CDR2 ANQGSEA. The CDR3 is 14 amino acids. V trimming: 4 bases; J trimming: 1 base; junction bases outside the gene matches: 4. The CDR3 sequence: CSVGQGATSYEQYF. The CDR3 bases are TGCAGCGTTGGACAGGGGGCGACATCCTACGAGCAGTACTTC.

This chain connects TRBV19 to TRBJ2-7, with D perhaps TRBD1 (5 bases). CDR1 is LNHDA and CDR2 is SQIVND in the germline V gene (reference sequence). Trimming stripped 5 bases from V and 3 bases from J, with 17 bases between. CDR3 length: 15 amino acids. The CDR3 DNA follows: TGTGCCAGTAGTCCTATCAGGGCTGTTCACTACGAGCAGTACTTC. It specifies CASSPIRAVHYEQYF.

This clonotype was observed many times. The rearrangement links TRBV25-1 to TRBJ1-1; 8 bases align to TRBD1. Looked up from germline, CDR1 is MGHDK and CDR2 is SYGVNS. The CDR3 covers 14 residues. The V gene end was trimmed by 3 bases and the J gene end by 0 bases; junction bases not matched to a gene: 0. The CDR3 DNA is TGTGCCAGCAGTGAGGACAGGGTGAACACTGAAGCTTTCTTT. It yields the protein CASSEDRVNTEAFF.